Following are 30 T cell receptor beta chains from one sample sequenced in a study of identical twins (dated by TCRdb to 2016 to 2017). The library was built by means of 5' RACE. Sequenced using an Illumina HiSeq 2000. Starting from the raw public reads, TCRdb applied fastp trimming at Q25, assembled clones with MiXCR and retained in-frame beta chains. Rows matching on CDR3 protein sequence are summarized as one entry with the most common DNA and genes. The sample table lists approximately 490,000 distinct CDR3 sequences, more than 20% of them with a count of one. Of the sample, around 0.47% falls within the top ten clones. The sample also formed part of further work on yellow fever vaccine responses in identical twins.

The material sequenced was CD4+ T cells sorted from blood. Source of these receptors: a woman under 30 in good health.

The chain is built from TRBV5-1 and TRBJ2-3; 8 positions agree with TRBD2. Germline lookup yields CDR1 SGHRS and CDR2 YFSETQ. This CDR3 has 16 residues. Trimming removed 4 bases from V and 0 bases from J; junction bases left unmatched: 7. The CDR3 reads CASSPRAGGSTDTQYF. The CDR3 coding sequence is TGCGCCAGCAGCCCAAGGGCGGGGGGCAGCACAGATACGCAGTATTTT. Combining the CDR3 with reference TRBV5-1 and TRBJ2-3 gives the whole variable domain KAGVTQTPRYLIKTRGQQVTLSCSPISGHRSVSWYQQTPGQGLQFLFEYFSETQRNKGNFPGRFSGRQFSNSRSEMNVSTLELGDSALYLCASSPRAGGSTDTQYFGPGTRLTVL.

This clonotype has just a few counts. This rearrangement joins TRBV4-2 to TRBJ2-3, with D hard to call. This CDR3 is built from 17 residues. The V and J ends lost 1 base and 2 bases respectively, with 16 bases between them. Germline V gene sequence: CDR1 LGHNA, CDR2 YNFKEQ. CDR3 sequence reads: CASSQGNLQEFTDTQYF. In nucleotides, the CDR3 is TGTGCCAGCAGCCAAGGGAACCTCCAAGAGTTCACAGATACGCAGTATTTT.

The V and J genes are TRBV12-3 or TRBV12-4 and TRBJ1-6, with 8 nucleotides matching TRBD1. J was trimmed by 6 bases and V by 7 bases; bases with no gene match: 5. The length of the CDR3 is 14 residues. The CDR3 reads CASTRDRSNSPLHF. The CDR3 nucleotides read TGTGCCAGCACCAGGGACAGGAGTAATTCACCCCTCCACTTT.

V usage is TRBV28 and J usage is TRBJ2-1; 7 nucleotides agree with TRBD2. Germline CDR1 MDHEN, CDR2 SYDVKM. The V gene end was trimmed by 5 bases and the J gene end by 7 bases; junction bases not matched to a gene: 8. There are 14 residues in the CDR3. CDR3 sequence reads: CASSRSLALNEQFF. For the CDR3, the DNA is TGTGCCAGCAGTCGCTCACTAGCGTTGAATGAGCAGTTCTTC.

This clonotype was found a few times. In DNA, the CDR3 is TGTGCCAGCAGCTTGAGGCTTAGAGGGGCCAACGTCCTGACTTTC. Its protein product is CASSLRLRGANVLTF. The chain has TRBV5-6 and TRBJ2-6; no reliable D call. Trimming stripped 1 base from V and 4 bases from J, with 9 bases between. Germline V gives CDR1 SGHDT, CDR2 YYEEEE. This CDR3 contains 15 residues.

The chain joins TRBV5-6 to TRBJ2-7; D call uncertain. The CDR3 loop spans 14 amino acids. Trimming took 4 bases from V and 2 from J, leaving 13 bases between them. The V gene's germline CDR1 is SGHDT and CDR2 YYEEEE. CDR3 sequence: CASSPLSDPYEQYV. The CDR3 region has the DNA TGTGCCAGCAGCCCCCTATCGGACCCCTACGAGCAGTACGTC.

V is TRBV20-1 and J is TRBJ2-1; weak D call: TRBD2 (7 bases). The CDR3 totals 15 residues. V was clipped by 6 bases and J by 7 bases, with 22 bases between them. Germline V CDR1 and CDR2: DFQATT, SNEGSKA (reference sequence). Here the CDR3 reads CSATLMAGRGNEQFF. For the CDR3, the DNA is TGCAGTGCAACCCTAATGGCTGGGAGGGGGAATGAGCAGTTCTTC.

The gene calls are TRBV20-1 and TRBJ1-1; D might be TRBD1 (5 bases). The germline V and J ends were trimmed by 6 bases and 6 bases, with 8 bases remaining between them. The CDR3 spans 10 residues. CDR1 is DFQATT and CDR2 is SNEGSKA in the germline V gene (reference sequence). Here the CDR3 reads CSASGPEAFF. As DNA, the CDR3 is TGCAGTGCATCAGGGCCTGAAGCTTTCTTT.

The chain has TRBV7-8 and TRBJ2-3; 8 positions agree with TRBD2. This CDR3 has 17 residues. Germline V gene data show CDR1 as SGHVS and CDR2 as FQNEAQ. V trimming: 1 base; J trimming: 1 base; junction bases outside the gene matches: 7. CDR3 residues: CASSLVPWREGTDTQYF. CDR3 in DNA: TGTGCCAGCAGCTTAGTTCCTTGGCGGGAGGGCACAGATACGCAGTATTTT.

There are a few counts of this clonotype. The CDR3 DNA follows: TGCAGCGTTGAAGATAACAGGGGTCTGAGAGAGCAGTTCTTC. This translates into CSVEDNRGLREQFF. The rearrangement joins TRBV29-1 to TRBJ2-1; 7 nucleotides agree with TRBD1. V lost 0 bases, J lost 10 bases, and 9 bases stayed unmatched. Germline values: CDR1 SQVTM, CDR2 ANQGSEA. The CDR3 sequence is 14 residues long.

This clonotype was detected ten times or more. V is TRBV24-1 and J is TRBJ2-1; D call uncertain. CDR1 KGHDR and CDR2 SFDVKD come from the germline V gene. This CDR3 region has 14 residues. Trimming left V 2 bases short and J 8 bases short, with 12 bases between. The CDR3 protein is CATSDSLLSDEQFF. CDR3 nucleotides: TGTGCCACCAGTGATTCCCTACTGAGCGATGAGCAGTTCTTC.

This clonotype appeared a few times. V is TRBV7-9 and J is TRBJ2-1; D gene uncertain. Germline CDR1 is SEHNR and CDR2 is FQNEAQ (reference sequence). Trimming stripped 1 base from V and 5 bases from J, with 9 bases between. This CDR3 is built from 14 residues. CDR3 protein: CASSLGRDHNEQFF. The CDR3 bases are TGTGCCAGCAGCTTAGGAAGGGATCACAATGAGCAGTTCTTC.

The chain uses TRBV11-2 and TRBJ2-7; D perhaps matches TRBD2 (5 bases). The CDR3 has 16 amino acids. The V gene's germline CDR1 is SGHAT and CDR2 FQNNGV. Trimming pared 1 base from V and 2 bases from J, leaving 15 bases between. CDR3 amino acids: CASSLVVLARPYEQYF. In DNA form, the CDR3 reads TGTGCCAGCAGCTTAGTAGTGCTAGCCCGGCCCTACGAGCAGTACTTC.

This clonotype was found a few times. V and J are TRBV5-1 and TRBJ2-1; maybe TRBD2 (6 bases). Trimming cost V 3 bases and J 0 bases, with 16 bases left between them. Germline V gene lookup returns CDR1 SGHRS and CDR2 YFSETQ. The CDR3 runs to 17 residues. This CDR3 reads CASSSPTSRFSYNEQFF. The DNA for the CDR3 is TGCGCCAGCAGCTCACCAACTAGCCGCTTCTCCTACAATGAGCAGTTCTTC.

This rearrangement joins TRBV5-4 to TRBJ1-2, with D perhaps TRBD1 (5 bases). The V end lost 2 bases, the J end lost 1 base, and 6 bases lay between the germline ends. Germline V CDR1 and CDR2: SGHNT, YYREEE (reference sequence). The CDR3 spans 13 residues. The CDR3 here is CASSFRDNYGYTF. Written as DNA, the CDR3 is TGTGCCAGCAGCTTCAGGGATAACTATGGCTACACCTTC.

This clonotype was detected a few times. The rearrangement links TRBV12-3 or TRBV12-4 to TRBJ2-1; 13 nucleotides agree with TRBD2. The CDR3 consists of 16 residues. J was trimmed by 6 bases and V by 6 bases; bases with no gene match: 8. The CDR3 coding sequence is TGTGCCAGCAGCACTAGCGGGAGGGCCCCCAGCAATGAGCAGTTCTTC. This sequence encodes CASSTSGRAPSNEQFF.

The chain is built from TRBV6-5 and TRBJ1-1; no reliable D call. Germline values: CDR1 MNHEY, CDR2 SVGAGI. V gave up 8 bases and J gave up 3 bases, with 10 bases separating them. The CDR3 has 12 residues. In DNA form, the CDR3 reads TGTGCCAGCCGACGAAGAGACACTGAAGCTTTCTTT. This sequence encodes CASRRRDTEAFF.

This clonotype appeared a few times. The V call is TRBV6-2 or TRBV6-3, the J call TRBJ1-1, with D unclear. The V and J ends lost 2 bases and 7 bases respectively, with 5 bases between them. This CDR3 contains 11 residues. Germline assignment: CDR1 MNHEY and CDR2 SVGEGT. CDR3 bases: TGTGCCAGCAGTTACAAGATTGAAGCTTTCTTT. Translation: CASSYKIEAFF.

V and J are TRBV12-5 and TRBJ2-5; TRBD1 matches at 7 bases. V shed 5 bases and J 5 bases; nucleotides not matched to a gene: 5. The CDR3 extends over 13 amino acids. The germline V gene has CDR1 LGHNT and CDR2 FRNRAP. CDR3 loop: CASGKTGVETQYF. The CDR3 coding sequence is TGTGCTAGTGGTAAAACAGGGGTTGAGACCCAGTACTTC.

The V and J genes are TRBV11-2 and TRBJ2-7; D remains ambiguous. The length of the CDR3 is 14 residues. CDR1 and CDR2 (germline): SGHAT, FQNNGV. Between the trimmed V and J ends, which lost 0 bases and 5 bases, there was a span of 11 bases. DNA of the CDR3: TGTGCCAGCAGCTTAGAGGTTAGCCGCGACGAGCAGTACTTC. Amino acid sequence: CASSLEVSRDEQYF.

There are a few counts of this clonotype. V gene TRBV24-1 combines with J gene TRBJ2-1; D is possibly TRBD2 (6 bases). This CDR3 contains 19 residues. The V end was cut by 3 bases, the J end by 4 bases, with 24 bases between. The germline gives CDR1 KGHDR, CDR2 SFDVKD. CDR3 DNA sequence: TGTGCCACCAGTGATCCGCGACCCTCCACAGGCGGGAATTACAATGAGCAGTTCTTC. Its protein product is CATSDPRPSTGGNYNEQFF.

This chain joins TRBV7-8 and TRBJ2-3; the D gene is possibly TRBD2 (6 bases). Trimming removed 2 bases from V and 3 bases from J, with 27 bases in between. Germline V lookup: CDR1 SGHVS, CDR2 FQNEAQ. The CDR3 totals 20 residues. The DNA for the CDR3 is TGTGCCAGCAGCTTAATCGGCCAGGGAGGTCCCGCGGTAGTGACAGATACGCAGTATTTT. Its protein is CASSLIGQGGPAVVTDTQYF.

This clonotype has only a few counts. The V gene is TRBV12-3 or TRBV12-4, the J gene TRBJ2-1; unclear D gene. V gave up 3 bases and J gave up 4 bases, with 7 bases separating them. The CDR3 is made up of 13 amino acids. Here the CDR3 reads CASSFRLYNEQFF. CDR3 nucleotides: TGTGCCAGCAGTTTTCGTCTGTACAATGAGCAGTTCTTC.

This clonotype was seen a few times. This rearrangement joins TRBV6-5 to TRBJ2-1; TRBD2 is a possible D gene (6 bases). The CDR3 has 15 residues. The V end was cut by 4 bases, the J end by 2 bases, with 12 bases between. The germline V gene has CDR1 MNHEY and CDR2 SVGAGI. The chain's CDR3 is CASSFFGGTYNEQFF. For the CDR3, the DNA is TGTGCCAGCAGTTTTTTTGGGGGGACCTACAATGAGCAGTTCTTC.

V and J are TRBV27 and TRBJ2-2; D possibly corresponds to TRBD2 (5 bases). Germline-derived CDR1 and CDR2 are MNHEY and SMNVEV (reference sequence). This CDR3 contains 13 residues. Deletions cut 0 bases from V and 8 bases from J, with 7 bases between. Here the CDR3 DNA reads TGTGCCAGCAGTTTATCGGGAGTTGGGGAGCTGTTTTTT. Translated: CASSLSGVGELFF.

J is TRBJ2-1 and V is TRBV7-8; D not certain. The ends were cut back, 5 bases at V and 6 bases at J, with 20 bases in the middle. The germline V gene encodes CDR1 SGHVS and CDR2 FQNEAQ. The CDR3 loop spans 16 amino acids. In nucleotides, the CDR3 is TGTGCCAGCAGCCCCCCGGGCCTTACGGGTTTCAATGAGCAGTTCTTC. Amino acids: CASSPPGLTGFNEQFF. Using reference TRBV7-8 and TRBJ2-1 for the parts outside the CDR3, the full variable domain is GAGVSQSPRYKVAKRGQDVALRCDPISGHVSLFWYQQALGQGPEFLTYFQNEAQLDKSGLPSDRFFAERPEGSVSTLKIQRTQQEDSAVYLCASSPPGLTGFNEQFFGPGTRLTVL.

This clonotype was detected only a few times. The CDR3 DNA reads as TGTGCCATCAGTGAGTCGAGAAGTTCCAGCACTGAAGCTTTCTTT. Translating it yields CAISESRSSSTEAFF. The chain carries TRBV10-3 and TRBJ1-1; no clear D gene. The germline V gene has CDR1 ENHRY and CDR2 SYGVKD. The V and J ends lost 0 bases and 4 bases respectively, with 12 bases between them. This CDR3 is 15 amino acids long.

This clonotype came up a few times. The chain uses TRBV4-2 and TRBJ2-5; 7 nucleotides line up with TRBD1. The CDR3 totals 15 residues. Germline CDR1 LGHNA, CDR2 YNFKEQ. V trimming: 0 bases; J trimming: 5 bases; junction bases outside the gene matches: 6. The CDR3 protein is CASSQDTGVWETQYF. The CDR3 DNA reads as TGTGCCAGCAGCCAAGATACAGGGGTTTGGGAGACCCAGTACTTC.

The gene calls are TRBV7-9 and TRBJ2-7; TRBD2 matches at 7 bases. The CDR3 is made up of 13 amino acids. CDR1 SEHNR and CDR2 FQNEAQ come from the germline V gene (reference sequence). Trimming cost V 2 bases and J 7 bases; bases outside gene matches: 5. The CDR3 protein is CASSLQAGGEQYV. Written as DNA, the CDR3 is TGTGCCAGCAGCTTACAGGCCGGGGGGGAGCAGTACGTC.

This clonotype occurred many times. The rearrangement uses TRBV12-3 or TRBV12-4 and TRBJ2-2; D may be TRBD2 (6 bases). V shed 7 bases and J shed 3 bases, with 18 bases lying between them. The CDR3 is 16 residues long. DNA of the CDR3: TGTGCCAGCACCTGGACTAACCTATACTACACCGGGGAGCTGTTTTTT. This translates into CASTWTNLYYTGELFF.